This T cell receptor (beta chain) appears in the sequencing data of a study of beta chain features in type 1 diabetes. As concerns this clone: Its antigen is unknown.

Sorting with CD45RO/CCR7/CD25/CD127/CD95/CD27 yielded naive, central memory, regulatory and stem-like memory CD4+ cells. V dropped 3 bases and J dropped 3 bases, with 8 bases sitting between them. CDR3 length equals 13 residues. Germline lookup yields CDR1 SGHVS and CDR2 FNYEAQ. TCRB transcripts that were expressed got sequenced, as all of the isolated RNA had been reverse transcribed. Sequencing used immunoSEQ multiplex PCR; TCRdb keeps in-frame clones, though not all of them. The data contain 330,000 or so clones, over 10% of them singletons. General study results and limits: Among all four CD4+ subsets, Type 1 diabetes patients had TCRB CDR3s that were moderately but significantly shorter.

Sequencing input: naive CD4+ T cells from blood. V usage is TRBV7-6 and J usage is TRBJ2-5; maybe TRBD1 (5 bases). The origin of this receptor is a woman younger than 35 with type 1 diabetes. CDR3 in DNA: TGTGCCAGCAGCTTCGGCAGGGAAGAGACCCAGTACTTC. Amino acid sequence: CASSFGREETQYF. The entire variable domain, with the rest obtained from reference TRBV7-6 and TRBJ2-5, is as follows: GAGVSQSPRYKVTKRGQDVALRCDPISGHVSLYWYRQALGQGPEFLTYFNYEAQQDKSGLPNDRFSAERPEGSISTLTIQRTEQRDSAMYRCASSFGREETQYFGPGTRLLVL.